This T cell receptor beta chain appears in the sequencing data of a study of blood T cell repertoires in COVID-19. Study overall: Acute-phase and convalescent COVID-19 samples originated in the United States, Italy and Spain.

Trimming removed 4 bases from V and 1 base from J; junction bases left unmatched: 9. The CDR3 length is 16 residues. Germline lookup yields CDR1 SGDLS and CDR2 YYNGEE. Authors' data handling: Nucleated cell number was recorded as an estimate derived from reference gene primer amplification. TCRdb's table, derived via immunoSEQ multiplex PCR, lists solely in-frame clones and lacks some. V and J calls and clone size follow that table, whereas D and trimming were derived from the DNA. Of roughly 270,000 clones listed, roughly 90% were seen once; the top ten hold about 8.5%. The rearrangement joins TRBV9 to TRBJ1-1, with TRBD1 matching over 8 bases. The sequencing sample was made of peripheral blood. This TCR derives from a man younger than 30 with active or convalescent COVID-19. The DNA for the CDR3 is TGTGCCAGCAGCCCGAGGGACAGGCCGACGAACACTGAAGCTTTCTTT. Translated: CASSPRDRPTNTEAFF.